This T cell receptor beta chain came from a study of response to subunit inactivated influenza vaccine. TCRdb reprocessed the RT-PCR reads with MiXCR, giving one entry per CDR3 protein. The table includes about 540,000 distinct CDR3 sequences, under 25% detected once. Trimming pared 1 base from V and 5 bases from J, leaving 21 bases between. The CDR3 loop spans 17 amino acids. Germline values: CDR1 SGHRS, CDR2 YFSETQ. These data also formed part of another study, on T cells expressing NK-cell markers. This second study notes: UMIs were included in TCR beta cDNA generated by 5'RACE template switching.

Sequencing was performed on CD4+ T cells sorted from PBMCs, taken about 12 days after vaccination. The V and J genes are TRBV5-1 and TRBJ2-5; D call uncertain. This clonotype was obtained from a man over 45 who received an inactivated influenza vaccine. Here the CDR3 reads CASSLLTVPRPSETQYF. The CDR3 nucleotides read TGCGCCAGCAGCTTGCTGACCGTGCCGAGACCCTCGGAGACCCAGTACTTC.